A selection of T cell receptor beta chains follows, all from one sample in a study of control samples from healthy donors and cancer patients. This table comes from immunoSEQ multiplex PCR, and its TCRdb copy is limited to in-frame clones, with some not included. The sample includes 400,000 to 450,000 clones, 90% of them seen just once. Sequenced input: PBMCs. The source is a man aged 35-49 years with head and neck cancer. The CDR3 runs from the conserved cysteine through the conserved F or W. A D gene is named only where the DNA matches it firmly. The size field is filled for only some rows; it gives once, few, many or a size class.

d_gene	v_gene	len	j_gene	abundance	CDR3nt	CDR3aa
TRBD1	TRBV7-8	16	TRBJ1-5	.	TGTGCCAGCAGCTTTGGGGTGACAGGGGGCGAACAGCCCCAGCATTTT	CASSFGVTGGEQPQHF
.	TRBV28	13	TRBJ1-2	.	TGTGCCAGCACGCTAGGACAGAACTATGGCTACACCTTC	CASTLGQNYGYTF
.	TRBV4-1	16	TRBJ2-3	.	TGCGCCAGCAGCCTTTCCCCAGCGGTGGGGACAGATACGCAGTATTTT	CASSLSPAVGTDTQYF
.	TRBV24-1	14	TRBJ1-1	few	TGTGCCACCAGGGAACAGGGAGCGAACACTGAAGCTTTCTTT	CATREQGANTEAFF
TRBD1	TRBV30	13	TRBJ1-5	once	TGTGCCTGCGCGACAGGGTGGGATCAGCCCCAGCATTTT	CACATGWDQPQHF
.	TRBV28	12	TRBJ2-5	.	TGTGCCAGCAGTTTCCCTGTGGAGACCCAGTACTTC	CASSFPVETQYF
.	TRBV27	14	TRBJ2-7	.	TGTGCCAGCAGACCCGGGACGGCTACCTACGAGCAGTACTTC	CASRPGTATYEQYF
TRBD1	TRBV5-4	17	TRBJ1-3	few	TGTGCCAGCAGCTGGGGGACAGGCGAAACCTCTGGAAACACCATATATTTT	CASSWGTGETSGNTIYF
.	TRBV4-3	15	TRBJ2-1	.	TGCGCCAGCAGCCAAGACAGGACCTTAGTTTCAAGGCAGTTCTTC	CASSQDRTLVSRQFF
.	TRBV9	12	TRBJ2-7	.	TGTGCCAGCAGCGTAGCTACGGGGGAGCAGTACTTC	CASSVATGEQYF
.	TRBV29-1	10	TRBJ1-1	.	TGCACCCTGGGGAACACTGAAGCTTTCTTT	CTLGNTEAFF
TRBD1	TRBV4-1	16	TRBJ1-1	.	TGCGCCAGCAGCCCCCCCTTGGCCGGACAGGGAGGGGAAGCTTTCTTT	CASSPPLAGQGGEAFF
TRBD1	TRBV19	17	TRBJ2-1	.	TGTGCCAGTAGTATAGGCCTCCGGGACAGGGACTACAATGAGCAGTTCTTC	CASSIGLRDRDYNEQFF
.	TRBV9	12	TRBJ2-1	.	TGTGCCAGCGGAGGGAGTAGCAATGAGCAGTTCTTC	CASGGSSNEQFF
TRBD2	TRBV29-1	14	TRBJ2-5	few	TGCAGCGCCGCCCGGGACTATTGGAGAGAGACCCAGTACTTC	CSAARDYWRETQYF
.	TRBV5-1	13	TRBJ2-7	.	TGCGCCAGCAGCTCCTCGTGGGCGTCCGAGCAGTACTTC	CASSSSWASEQYF